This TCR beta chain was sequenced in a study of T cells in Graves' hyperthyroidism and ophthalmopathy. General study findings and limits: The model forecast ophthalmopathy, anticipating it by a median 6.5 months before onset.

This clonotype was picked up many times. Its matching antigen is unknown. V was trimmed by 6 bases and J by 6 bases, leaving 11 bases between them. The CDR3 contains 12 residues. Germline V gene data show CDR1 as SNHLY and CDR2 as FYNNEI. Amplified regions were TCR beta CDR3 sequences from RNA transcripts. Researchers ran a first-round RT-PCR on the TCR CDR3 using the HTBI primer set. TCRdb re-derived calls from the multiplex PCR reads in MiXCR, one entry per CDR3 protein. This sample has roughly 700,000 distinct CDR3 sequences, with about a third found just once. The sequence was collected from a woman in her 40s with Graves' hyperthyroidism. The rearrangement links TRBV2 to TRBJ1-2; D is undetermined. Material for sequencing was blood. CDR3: CASRTRFDGYTF. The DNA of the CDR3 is TGTGCCAGCAGGACCCGGTTTGATGGCTACACCTTC.